This entry concerns a single T cell receptor beta chain. Its antigen is unknown. Germline CDR1 and CDR2: SGHRS and YFSETQ. Trimming cost V 4 bases and J 8 bases, with 16 bases left between them. This CDR3 has 14 amino acids. The data were obtained in a study of T cell responses to AZD1222 COVID-19 vaccine. Whole-study results and caveats: The span of vaccine-associated CD4 TCRs extended across spike, with dominance at 160-218 and 743-854. An increase in Spike-specific TCR breadth and depth was observed after two AZD1222 doses.

Sequenced by immunoSEQ multiplex PCR; TCRdb stores in-frame clones only, minus some. The sample lists more than 150,000 clones, approximately 92% seen once, with 10% in the top ten. The sequence was obtained from an adult in good health. Material: peripheral blood, obtained on day 0 of AZD1222 vaccination. V and J are TRBV5-1 and TRBJ2-1; D tentatively reads TRBD1 or TRBD2 (5 bases each). The CDR3 sequence: CASSLVGTEDEQFF. CDR3 sequence (DNA): TGCGCCAGCAGCCTCGTCGGGACCGAAGATGAGCAGTTCTTC.